This section outlines one T cell receptor (beta chain) sequence together with its context. The data belong to a study of T-cell reconstitution after alpha-beta-depleted transplantation in children. Unique molecular identifiers were incorporated during preparation of the TCRbeta library. TCRdb processed the PCR reads anew with MiXCR; each CDR3 protein has one entry. The data hold about 400,000 distinct CDR3 sequences, with about 20% observed a single time. The CDR3 covers 12 residues. The sequence derives from a human donor who donated a stem cell graft to a child with acute myeloid leukemia. The V call is TRBV21-1, the J call TRBJ2-7; TRBD1 is the table's D call, not checked against the DNA. TRBV21-1 is reported as a pseudogene. Specimen: PBMCs from the stem cell graft donor, collected from the stem cell graft. Written as DNA, the CDR3 is TGTGCCAGCAGAATATACAGGGACGAGCAGTACTTC. Translating gives CASRIYRDEQYF.